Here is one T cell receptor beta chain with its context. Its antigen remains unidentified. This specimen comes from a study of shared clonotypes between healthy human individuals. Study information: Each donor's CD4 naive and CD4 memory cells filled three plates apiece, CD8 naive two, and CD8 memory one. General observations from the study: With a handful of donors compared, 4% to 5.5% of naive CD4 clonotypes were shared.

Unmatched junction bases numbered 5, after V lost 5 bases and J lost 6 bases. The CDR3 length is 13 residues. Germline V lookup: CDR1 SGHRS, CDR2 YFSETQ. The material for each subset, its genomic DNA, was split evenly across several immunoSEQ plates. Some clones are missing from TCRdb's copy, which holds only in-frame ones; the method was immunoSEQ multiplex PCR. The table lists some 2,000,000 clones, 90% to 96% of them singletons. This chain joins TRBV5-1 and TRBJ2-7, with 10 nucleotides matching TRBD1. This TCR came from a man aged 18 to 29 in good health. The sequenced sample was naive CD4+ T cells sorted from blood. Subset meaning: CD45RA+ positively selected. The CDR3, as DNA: TGCGCCAGCAGGGCGGGACAGGGGTCCGAGCAGTACTTC. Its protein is CASRAGQGSEQYF.